The clone carrying this T cell receptor (beta chain) was seen just once. Peripheral blood came from all dose cohorts at three timepoints. Trimming pared 5 bases from V and 5 bases from J, leaving 18 bases between. CDR1 and CDR2 (germline): MNHEY, SMNVEV (reference sequence). There are 15 residues in the CDR3. Generated by immunoSEQ multiplex PCR, the TCRdb table keeps only in-frame clones and is missing some. The table has tens of thousands of clones, approximately 90% seen once. The data derive from a study of OX40 agonist ivuxolimab in advanced cancers. Study overall: One patient with hepatocellular carcinoma and two with cutaneous melanoma, three in all, had partial responses.

The source of this sequence is an adult with an advanced solid tumor such as melanoma, head and neck, liver or kidney cancer. This material consisted of CD4+ or CD8+ T cells sorted from blood, taken in a trial of the OX40 agonist ivuxolimab. The V gene is TRBV27, the J gene TRBJ2-5, with a tentative D call TRBD1 (6 bases). DNA of the CDR3: TGTGCCAGCAGTCGCGACAGGCTAGGACGGGAGACCCAGTACTTC. It translates to CASSRDRLGRETQYF.